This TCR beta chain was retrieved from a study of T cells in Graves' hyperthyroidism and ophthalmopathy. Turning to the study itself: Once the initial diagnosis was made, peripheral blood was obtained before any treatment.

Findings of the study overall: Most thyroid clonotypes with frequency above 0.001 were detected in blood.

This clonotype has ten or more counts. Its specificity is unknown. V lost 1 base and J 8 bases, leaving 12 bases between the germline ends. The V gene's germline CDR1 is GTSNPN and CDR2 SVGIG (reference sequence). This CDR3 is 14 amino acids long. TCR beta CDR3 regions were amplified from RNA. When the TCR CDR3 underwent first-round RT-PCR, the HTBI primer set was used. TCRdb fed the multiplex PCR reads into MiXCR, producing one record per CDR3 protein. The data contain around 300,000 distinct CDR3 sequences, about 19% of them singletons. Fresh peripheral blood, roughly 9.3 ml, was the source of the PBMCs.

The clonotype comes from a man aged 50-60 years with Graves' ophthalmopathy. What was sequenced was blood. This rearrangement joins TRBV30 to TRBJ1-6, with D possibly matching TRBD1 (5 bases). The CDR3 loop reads CAWSGGARYSPLHF. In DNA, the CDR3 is TGTGCCTGGAGTGGAGGGGCGCGTTATTCACCCCTCCACTTT.